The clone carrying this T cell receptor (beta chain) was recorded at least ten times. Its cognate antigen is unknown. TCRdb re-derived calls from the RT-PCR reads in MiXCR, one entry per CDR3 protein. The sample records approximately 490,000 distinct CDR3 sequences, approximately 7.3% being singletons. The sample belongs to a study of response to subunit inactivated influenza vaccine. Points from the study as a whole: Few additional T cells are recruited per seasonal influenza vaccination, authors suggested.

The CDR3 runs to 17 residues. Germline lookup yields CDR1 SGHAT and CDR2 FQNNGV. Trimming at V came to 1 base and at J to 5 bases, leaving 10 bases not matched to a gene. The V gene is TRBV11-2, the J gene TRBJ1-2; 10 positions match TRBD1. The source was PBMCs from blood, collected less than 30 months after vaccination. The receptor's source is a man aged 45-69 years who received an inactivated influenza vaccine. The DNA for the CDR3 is TGTGCCAGCAGCTTAGGGGCCGGCGTGGACAGGGGGTATGGCTACACCTTC. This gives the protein CASSLGAGVDRGYGYTF.